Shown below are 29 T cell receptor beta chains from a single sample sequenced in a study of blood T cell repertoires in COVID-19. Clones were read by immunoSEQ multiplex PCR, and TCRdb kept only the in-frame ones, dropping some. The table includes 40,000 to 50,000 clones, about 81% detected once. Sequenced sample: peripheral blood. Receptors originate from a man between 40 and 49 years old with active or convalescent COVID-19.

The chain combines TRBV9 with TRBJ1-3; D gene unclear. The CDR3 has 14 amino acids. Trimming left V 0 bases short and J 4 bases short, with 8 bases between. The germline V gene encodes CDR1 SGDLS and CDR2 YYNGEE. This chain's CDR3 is CASSVESQGNTIYF. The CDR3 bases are TGTGCCAGCAGCGTAGAATCCCAGGGAAACACCATATATTTT.

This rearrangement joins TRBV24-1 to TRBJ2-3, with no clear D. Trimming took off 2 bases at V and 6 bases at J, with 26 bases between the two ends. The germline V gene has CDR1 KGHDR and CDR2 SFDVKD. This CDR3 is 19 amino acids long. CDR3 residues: CATSDYDARSDPKPDTQYF. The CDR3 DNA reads TGTGCCACCAGTGATTACGACGCGAGGTCAGATCCCAAGCCCGATACGCAGTATTTT.

CDR3 residues: CASRGSLGNQPQHF. For the CDR3, the DNA is TGTGCCAGCAGGGGGAGCCTCGGCAATCAGCCCCAGCATTTT. This rearrangement joins TRBV6-5 to TRBJ1-5, with D unclear. CDR1 and CDR2 (germline): MNHEY, SVGAGI. The CDR3 sequence is 14 residues long. The V gene lost 6 bases and the J gene lost 2 bases, with 11 bases spanning the gap.

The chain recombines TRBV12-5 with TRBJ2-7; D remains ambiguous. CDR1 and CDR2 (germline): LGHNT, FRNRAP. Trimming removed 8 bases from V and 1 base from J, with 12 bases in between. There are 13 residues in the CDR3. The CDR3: CASLFTVSYEQYF. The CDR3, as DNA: TGTGCTAGTCTGTTTACAGTGTCCTACGAGCAGTACTTC.

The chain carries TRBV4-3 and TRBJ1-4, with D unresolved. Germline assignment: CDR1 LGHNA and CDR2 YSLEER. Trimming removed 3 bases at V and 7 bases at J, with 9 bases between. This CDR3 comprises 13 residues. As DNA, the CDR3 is TGCGCCAGCAGCCAGGCGGAGGGTGAAAAACTGTTTTTT. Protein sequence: CASSQAEGEKLFF.

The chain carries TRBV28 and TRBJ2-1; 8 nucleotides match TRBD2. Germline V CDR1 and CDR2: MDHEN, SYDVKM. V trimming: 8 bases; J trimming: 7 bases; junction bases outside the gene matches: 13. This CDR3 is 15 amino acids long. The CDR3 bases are TGTGCCAGCGTTCAGCCCGGGGGGGCCAGGAATGAGCAGTTCTTC. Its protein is CASVQPGGARNEQFF.

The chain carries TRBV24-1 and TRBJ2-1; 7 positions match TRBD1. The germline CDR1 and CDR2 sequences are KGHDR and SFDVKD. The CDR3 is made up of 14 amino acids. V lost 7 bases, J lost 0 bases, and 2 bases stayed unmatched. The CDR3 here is CATRSGGSYNEQFF. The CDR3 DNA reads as TGTGCCACCAGGTCAGGGGGCTCCTACAATGAGCAGTTCTTC.

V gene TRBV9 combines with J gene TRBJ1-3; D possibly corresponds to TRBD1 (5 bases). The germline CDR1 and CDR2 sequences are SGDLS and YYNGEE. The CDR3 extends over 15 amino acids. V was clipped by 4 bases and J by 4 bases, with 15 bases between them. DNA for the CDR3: TGTGCCAGCAGCCCTCAGGGACTGCGGGGAAACACCATATATTTT. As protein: CASSPQGLRGNTIYF.

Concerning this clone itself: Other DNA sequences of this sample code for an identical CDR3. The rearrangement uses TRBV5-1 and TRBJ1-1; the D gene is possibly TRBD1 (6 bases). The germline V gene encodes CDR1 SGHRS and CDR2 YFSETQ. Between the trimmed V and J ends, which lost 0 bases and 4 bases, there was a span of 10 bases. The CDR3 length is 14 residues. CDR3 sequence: CASSLAGGATEAFF. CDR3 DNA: TGCGCCAGCAGCTTGGCCGGGGGGGCCACTGAAGCTTTCTTT.

Here the CDR3 reads CASSAGRETQYF. The DNA for the CDR3 is TGTGCCAGCAGCGCCGGGAGGGAGACCCAGTACTTC. The V call is TRBV9, the J call TRBJ2-5; 7 bases line up with TRBD2. Trimming removed 3 bases from V and 5 bases from J; junction bases left unmatched: 1. The germline V gene has CDR1 SGDLS and CDR2 YYNGEE. The CDR3 totals 12 residues. The complete variable domain, with remaining parts taken from reference TRBV9 and TRBJ2-5, reads DSGVTQTPKHLITATGQRVTLRCSPRSGDLSVYWYQQSLDQGLQFLIQYYNGEERAKGNILERFSAQQFPDLHSELNLSSLELGDSALYFCASSAGRETQYFGPGTRLLVL.

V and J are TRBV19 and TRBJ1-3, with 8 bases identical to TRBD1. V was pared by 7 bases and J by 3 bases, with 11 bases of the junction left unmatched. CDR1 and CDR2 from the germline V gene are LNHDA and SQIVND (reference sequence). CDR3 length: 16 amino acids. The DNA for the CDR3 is TGTGCCAGTACATTGGAAGACAGGGGCTTTGGAAACACCATATATTTT. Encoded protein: CASTLEDRGFGNTIYF. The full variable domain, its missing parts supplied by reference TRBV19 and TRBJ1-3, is DGGITQSPKYLFRKEGQNVTLSCEQNLNHDAMYWYRQDPGQGLRLIYYSQIVNDFQKGDIAEGYSVSREKKESFPLTVTSAQKNPTAFYLCASTLEDRGFGNTIYFGEGSWLTVV.

CDR3 sequence reads: CASSNDSYQPQHF. Here the CDR3 DNA reads TGTGCCAGCAGCAATGACAGTTATCAGCCCCAGCATTTT. The chain has TRBV5-4 and TRBJ1-5, with D maybe TRBD1 (5 bases). With 4 bases removed from V and 5 bases from J, the gap between germline ends came to 10 bases. CDR1 and CDR2 from the germline V gene are SGHNT and YYREEE (reference sequence). CDR3 length: 13 amino acids.

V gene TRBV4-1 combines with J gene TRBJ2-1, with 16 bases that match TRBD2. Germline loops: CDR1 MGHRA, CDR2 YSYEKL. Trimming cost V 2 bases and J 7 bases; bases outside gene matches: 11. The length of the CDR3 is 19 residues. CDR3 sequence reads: CASSQPSGTSGGAGNEQFF. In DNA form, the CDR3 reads TGCGCCAGCAGCCAACCGTCCGGGACTAGCGGGGGGGCGGGTAATGAGCAGTTCTTC.

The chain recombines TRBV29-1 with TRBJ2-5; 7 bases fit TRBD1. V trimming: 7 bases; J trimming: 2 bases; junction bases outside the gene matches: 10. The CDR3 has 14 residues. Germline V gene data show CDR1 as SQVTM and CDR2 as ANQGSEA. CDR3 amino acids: CSANTLDRQETQYF. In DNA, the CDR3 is TGCAGCGCAAATACTTTGGACAGGCAAGAGACCCAGTACTTC. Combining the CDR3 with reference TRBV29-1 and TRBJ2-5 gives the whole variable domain SAVISQKPSRDICQRGTSLTIQCQVDSQVTMMFWYRQQPGQSLTLIATANQGSEATYESGFVIDKFPISRPNLTFSTLTVSNMSPEDSSIYLCSANTLDRQETQYFGPGTRLLVL.

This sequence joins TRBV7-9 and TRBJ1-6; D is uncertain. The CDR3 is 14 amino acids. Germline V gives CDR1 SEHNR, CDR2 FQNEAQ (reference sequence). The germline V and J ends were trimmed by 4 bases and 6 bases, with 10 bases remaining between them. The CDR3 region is CASSYDTVNSPLHF. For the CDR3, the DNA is TGTGCCAGCAGCTATGACACGGTTAATTCACCCCTCCACTTT.

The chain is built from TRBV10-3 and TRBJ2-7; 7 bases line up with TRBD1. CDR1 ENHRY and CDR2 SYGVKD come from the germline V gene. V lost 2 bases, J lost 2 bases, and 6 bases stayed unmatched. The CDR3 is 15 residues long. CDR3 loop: CAISERQGPPYEQYF. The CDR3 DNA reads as TGTGCCATCAGTGAGCGACAGGGCCCCCCCTACGAGCAGTACTTC.

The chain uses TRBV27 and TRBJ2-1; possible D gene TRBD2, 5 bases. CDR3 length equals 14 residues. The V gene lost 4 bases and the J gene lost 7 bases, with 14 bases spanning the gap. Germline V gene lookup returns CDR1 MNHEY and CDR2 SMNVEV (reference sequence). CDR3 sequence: CASSSAGLANEQFF. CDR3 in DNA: TGTGCCAGCAGTTCTGCGGGCTTGGCGAATGAGCAGTTCTTC.

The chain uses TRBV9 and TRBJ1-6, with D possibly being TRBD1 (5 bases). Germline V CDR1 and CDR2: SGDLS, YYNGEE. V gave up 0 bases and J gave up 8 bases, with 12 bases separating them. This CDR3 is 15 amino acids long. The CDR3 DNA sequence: TGTGCCAGCAGCGTAGTCGGGACTTGGGATTCACCCCTCCACTTT. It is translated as CASSVVGTWDSPLHF.

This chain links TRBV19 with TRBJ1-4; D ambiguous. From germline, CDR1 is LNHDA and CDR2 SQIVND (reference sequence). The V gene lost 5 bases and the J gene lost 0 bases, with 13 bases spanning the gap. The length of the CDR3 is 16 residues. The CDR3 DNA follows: TGTGCCAGTAGTCCCCGGAGGTTTGCAACTAATGAAAAACTGTTTTTT. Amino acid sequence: CASSPRRFATNEKLFF.

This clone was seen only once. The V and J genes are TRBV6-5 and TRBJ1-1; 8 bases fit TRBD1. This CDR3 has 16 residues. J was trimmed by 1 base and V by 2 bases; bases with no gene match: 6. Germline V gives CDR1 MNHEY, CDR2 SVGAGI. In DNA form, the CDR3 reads TGTGCCAGCAGTTACCGGACCGGGACAGGGAACACTGAAGCTTTCTTT. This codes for CASSYRTGTGNTEAFF.

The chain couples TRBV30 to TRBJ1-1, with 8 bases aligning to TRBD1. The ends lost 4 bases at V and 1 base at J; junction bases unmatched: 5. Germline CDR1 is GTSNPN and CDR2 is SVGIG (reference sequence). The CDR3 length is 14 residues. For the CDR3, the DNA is TGTGCCTGGACAGGGGGCGCGCGGAACACTGAAGCTTTCTTT. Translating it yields CAWTGGARNTEAFF.

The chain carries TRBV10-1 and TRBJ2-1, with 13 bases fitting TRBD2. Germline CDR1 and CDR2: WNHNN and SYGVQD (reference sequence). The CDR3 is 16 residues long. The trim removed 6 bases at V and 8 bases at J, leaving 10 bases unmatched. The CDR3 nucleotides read TGCGCCAGCAGCCCGACCGGACTAGCGGGAGTAGATGAGCAGTTCTTC. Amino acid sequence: CASSPTGLAGVDEQFF.

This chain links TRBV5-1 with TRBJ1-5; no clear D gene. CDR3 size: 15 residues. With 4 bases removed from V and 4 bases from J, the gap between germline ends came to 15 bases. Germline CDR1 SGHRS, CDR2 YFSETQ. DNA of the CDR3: TGCGCCAGCAGCCTTGACAACGCTTTTAATCAGCCCCAGCATTTT. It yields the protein CASSLDNAFNQPQHF.

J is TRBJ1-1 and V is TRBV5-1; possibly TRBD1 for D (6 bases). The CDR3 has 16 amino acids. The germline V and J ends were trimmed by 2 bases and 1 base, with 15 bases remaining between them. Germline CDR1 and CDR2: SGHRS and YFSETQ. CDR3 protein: CASSFRGRGSNTEAFF. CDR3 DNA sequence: TGCGCCAGCAGCTTTAGGGGGAGGGGTTCGAACACTGAAGCTTTCTTT.

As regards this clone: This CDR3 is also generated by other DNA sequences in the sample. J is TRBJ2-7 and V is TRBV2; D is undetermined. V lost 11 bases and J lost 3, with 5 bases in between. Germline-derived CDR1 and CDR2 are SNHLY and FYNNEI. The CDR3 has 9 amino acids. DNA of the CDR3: TGTGCCGCCGGCTACGAGCAGTACTTC. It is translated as CAAGYEQYF.

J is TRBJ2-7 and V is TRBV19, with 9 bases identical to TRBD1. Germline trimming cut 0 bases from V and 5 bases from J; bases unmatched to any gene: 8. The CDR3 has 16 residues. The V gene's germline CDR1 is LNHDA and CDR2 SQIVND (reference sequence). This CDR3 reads CASSIDLGTGRNEQYF. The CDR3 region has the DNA TGTGCCAGTAGTATAGATCTGGGGACAGGGCGTAACGAGCAGTACTTC.

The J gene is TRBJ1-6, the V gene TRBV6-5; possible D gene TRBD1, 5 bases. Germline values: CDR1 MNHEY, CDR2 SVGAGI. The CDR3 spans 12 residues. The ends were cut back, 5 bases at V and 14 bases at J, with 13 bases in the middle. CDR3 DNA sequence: TGTGCCAGCAGTATCCATGCGGACACCCTCCACTTT. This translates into CASSIHADTLHF.

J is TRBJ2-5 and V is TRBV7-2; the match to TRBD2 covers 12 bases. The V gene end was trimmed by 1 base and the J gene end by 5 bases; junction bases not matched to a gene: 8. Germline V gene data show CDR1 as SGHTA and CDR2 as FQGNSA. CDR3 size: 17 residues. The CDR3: CASSLGLAGVAGETQYF. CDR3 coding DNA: TGTGCCAGCAGCTTAGGACTAGCGGGAGTTGCGGGGGAGACCCAGTACTTC.

The CDR3 coding sequence is TGTGCCAGCTCAATCTATTCTACCGGGACAGGGGAAGGATGCACCTTC. Translated: CASSIYSTGTGEGCTF. This rearrangement joins TRBV18 to TRBJ1-2; 10 bases align to TRBD1. This CDR3 has 16 amino acids. J was trimmed by 13 bases and V by 5 bases; bases with no gene match: 19. The germline V gene has CDR1 KGHSH and CDR2 LQKENI.